This T cell receptor beta chain was sequenced for a study of breast tumors, draining lymph nodes, adjacent tissues. V dropped 1 base and J dropped 4; count of bases not matched to a gene: 6. CDR3 size: 15 residues. CDR1 is LGHNA and CDR2 is YSLEER in the germline V gene. TCRdb reanalysed the multiplex PCR reads using MiXCR and keeps one entry per CDR3 protein. The sample holds about 15,000 distinct CDR3 sequences; 52% are singletons and the top ten take around a sixth. Many counts were recorded for this clonotype. A much larger clone is a single base away; this may be a read error. This receptor was obtained from a female donor with breast cancer. Some clones in this sample may be carry-over from other donors' samples. Sequences were obtained from tumor-adjacent breast tissue. The chain combines TRBV4-3 with TRBJ2-5, with 7 nucleotides matching TRBD2. The chain's CDR3 is CASSQGPSGTETQYF. The CDR3 coding sequence is TGCGCCAGCAGCCAAGGACCAAGCGGGACAGAGACCCAGTACTTC.